This TCR beta chain emerged from a study of T-cell reconstitution after alpha-beta-depleted transplantation in children. TCRbeta library preparation incorporated unique molecular identifiers. Each CDR3 protein is one row after TCRdb ran MiXCR on the PCR reads. The sample shows 200,000 to 250,000 distinct CDR3 sequences, about 9.2% of them seen only once. CDR3 length: 16 amino acids. V shed 1 base and J shed 0 bases, with 10 bases lying between them. This clonotype was seen many times. V usage is TRBV12-3 or TRBV12-4 and J usage is TRBJ1-3; D unclear. The source was PBMCs from the stem cell graft donor, collected from the stem cell graft. The TCR sequence derives from a human donor who donated a stem cell graft to a child with acute lymphoblastic leukemia. CDR3: CASSLGRGSSGNTIYF. CDR3 bases: TGTGCCAGCAGTTTAGGCCGGGGTAGCTCTGGAAACACCATATATTTT.